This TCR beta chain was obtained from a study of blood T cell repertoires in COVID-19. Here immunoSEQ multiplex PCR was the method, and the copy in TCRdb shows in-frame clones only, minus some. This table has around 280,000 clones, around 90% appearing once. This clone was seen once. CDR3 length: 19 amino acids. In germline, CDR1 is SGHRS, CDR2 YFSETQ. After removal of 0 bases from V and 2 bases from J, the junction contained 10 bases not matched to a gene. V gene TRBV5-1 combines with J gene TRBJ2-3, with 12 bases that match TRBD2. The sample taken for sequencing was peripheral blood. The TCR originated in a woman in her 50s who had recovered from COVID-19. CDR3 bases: TGCGCCAGCAGCTTGGGCAACCACGGACTAGCGGGGAACACAGATACGCAGTATTTT. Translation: CASSLGNHGLAGNTDTQYF. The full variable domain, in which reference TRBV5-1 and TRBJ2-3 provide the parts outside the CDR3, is KAGVTQTPRYLIKTRGQQVTLSCSPISGHRSVSWYQQTPGQGLQFLFEYFSETQRNKGNFPGRFSGRQFSNSRSEMNVSTLELGDSALYLCASSLGNHGLAGNTDTQYFGPGTRLTVL.